Each of the 26 T cell receptor beta chains below was sequenced from the same sample in a study of metastatic and nonmetastatic thyroid tumors (dated by TCRdb to 2019 to 2021). No patient had received any treatment before thyroid surgery. The library was obtained by PCR. Sequencing took place on an Illumina HiSeq 4000. TCRdb trimmed the raw reads at Q25, called clones with MiXCR and kept productive beta chains. The sample contains approximately 17,000 clones, 15% to 20% of them found a single time. The top ten constitute approximately 17% of the sample. The source material was blood. The receptors stem from a male donor with papillary thyroid cancer or a benign thyroid nodule (not recorded which). Some clones in this sample may be carry-over from other donors' samples.

This clone was counted ten times or more. A much larger clone sits a single nucleotide away, making a read error possible. This chain links TRBV11-2 with TRBJ2-6; 8 bases match TRBD2. Germline trimming cut 7 bases from V and 2 bases from J; bases unmatched to any gene: 10. Germline V lookup: CDR1 SGHAT, CDR2 FQNNGV. This CDR3 has 17 amino acids. In nucleotides, the CDR3 is TGTGCCAGCATCAACCGGGGGGGTAGAACTGGGGCCAACGTCCTGACTTTC. Its translation: CASINRGGRTGANVLTF.

In this sample, this clone turned up many times. The chain uses TRBV19 and TRBJ1-5; D not resolved. Germline V gene data show CDR1 as LNHDA and CDR2 as SQIVND (reference sequence). This CDR3 is built from 15 residues. Trimming removed 4 bases from V and 11 bases from J, with 21 bases in between. CDR3 coding DNA: TGTGCCAGTAGTACTTCGAACGGCGTAGAAGTTACCCAGCATTTT. Translation: CASSTSNGVEVTQHF. Full variable domain (outside the CDR3, taken from reference TRBV19 and TRBJ1-5): DGGITQSPKYLFRKEGQNVTLSCEQNLNHDAMYWYRQDPGQGLRLIYYSQIVNDFQKGDIAEGYSVSREKKESFPLTVTSAQKNPTAFYLCASSTSNGVEVTQHFGDGTRLSIL.

This clone was counted many times. This CDR3 is also generated by other DNA sequences in the sample. The chain combines TRBV11-3 with TRBJ2-2, with D hard to call. Germline CDR1 and CDR2: SGHNT and YENEEA. The CDR3 length is 16 residues. The germline V and J ends were trimmed by 4 bases and 3 bases, with 15 bases remaining between them. CDR3 coding DNA: TGTGCCAGCAGCTACCCTAGGAGACAAGACACCGGGGAGCTGTTTTTT. It yields the protein CASSYPRRQDTGELFF. Full variable domain (remainder filled in from reference TRBV11-3 and TRBJ2-2): EAGVVQSPRYKIIEKKQPVAFWCNPISGHNTLYWYLQNLGQGPELLIRYENEEAVDDSQLPKDRFSAERLKGVDSTLKIQPAELGDSAVYLCASSYPRRQDTGELFFGEGSRLTVL.

This clone has ten or more counts. The chain uses TRBV4-1 and TRBJ2-1; D gene uncertain. This CDR3 spans 16 amino acids. Trimming cost V 1 base and J 1 base, with 11 bases left between them. CDR1 is MGHRA, CDR2 YSYEKL, per germline. The CDR3, as DNA: TGCGCCAGCAGCCAAGTTGACCTTTTATCCTACAATGAGCAGTTCTTC. The encoded protein is CASSQVDLLSYNEQFF.

The rearrangement joins TRBV12-1 to TRBJ1-6; TRBD1 is the table's D call, not checked against the DNA. TRBV12-1 is noted as a pseudogene. This CDR3 has 18 residues. CDR3 nucleotide sequence: TGTGCCAACAGCCTCCGGGGGATAGGGAGGGCCTATAATTCACCCCTCCACTTT. Protein product: CANSLRGIGRAYNSPLHF.

By proportion, this clone is medium-sized (0.01 to 0.1%). V is TRBV7-2 and J is TRBJ2-7; the match to TRBD1 covers 7 bases. Germline CDR1 reads SGHTA; CDR2 reads FQGNSA. The CDR3 covers 12 residues. V lost 4 bases and J lost 7; bases outside the gene matches: 4. In DNA form, the CDR3 reads TGTGCCAGCAGCTCGACAGGGAAGGAGCAGTACTTC. Translated: CASSSTGKEQYF.

This clone was counted at least ten times. A much larger clone sits a single nucleotide away, making a read error possible. The chain joins TRBV6-2 or TRBV6-3 to TRBJ2-7; 7 bases map to TRBD1. The CDR3 is 13 residues long. Looked up from germline, CDR1 is MNHEY and CDR2 is SVGEGT. The CDR3 DNA is TGTGCCAGCAGAGGACAGGCAACCTACGAGCAGTGCTTC. Protein: CASRGQATYEQCF.

By its share, this clone is medium-sized. V and J are TRBV28 and TRBJ2-7; D gene uncertain. The CDR3 consists of 15 residues. Germline V gene data show CDR1 as MDHEN and CDR2 as SYDVKM. Between the trimmed V and J ends, which lost 3 bases and 4 bases, there was a span of 16 bases. The CDR3 DNA follows: TGTGCCAGCAGTTTGATTAGCTCAGGCTTTTACGAGCAGTACTTC. Amino acid sequence: CASSLISSGFYEQYF. The full variable domain, with the rest looked up from reference TRBV28 and TRBJ2-7, is DVKVTQSSRYLVKRTGEKVFLECVQDMDHENMFWYRQDPGLGLRLIYFSYDVKMKEKGDIPEGYSVSREKKERFSLILESASTNQTSMYLCASSLISSGFYEQYFGPGTRLTVT.

As to this clone: One junction end does not reproduce the germline sequence, and a read error may be involved. The chain is built from TRBV30 and TRBJ2-3; D is tentatively TRBD1 or TRBD2 (5 bases each). This CDR3 comprises 14 residues. Germline V CDR1 and CDR2: GTSNPN, SVGIG (reference sequence). Written as DNA, the CDR3 is TGTGCATGGAATCCGGGACCATTTCAAGATACGCAGTATTTT. Its translation is CAWNPGPFQDTQYF.

This clone was seen at least ten times. The rearrangement links TRBV3-1 to TRBJ2-7, with D perhaps given as TRBD1 or TRBD2 (5 bases each). Germline V lookup: CDR1 LGHDT, CDR2 YNNKEL (reference sequence). CDR3 length equals 13 residues. Deletions cut 1 base from V and 6 bases from J, with 10 bases between. CDR3 in amino acids: CASSQVGGSEQYF. The DNA for the CDR3 is TGTGCCAGCAGCCAAGTTGGGGGTAGCGAGCAGTACTTC.

This clone was picked up many times. This chain joins TRBV20-1 and TRBJ2-2, with D unclear. The germline V gene encodes CDR1 DFQATT and CDR2 SNEGSKA (reference sequence). The V and J ends lost 0 bases and 5 bases respectively, with 13 bases between them. CDR3 length equals 15 residues. CDR3 nucleotide sequence: TGCAGTGCTAGAGATCCTATCGGATTGACCGGGGAGCTGTTTTTT. Encoded protein: CSARDPIGLTGELFF.

V usage is TRBV6-1 and J usage is TRBJ2-7; maybe TRBD1 (6 bases). This CDR3 is built from 13 residues. Germline values: CDR1 MNHNS, CDR2 SASEGT. Trimming cost V 8 bases and J 5 bases, with 16 bases left between them. The CDR3 is CASSYPQGNEQYF. The CDR3 DNA reads as TGTGCCAGCTCGTATCCCCAGGGGAACGAGCAGTACTTC.

This clone has at least ten counts. The chain has TRBV10-3 and TRBJ2-7, with 10 bases that match TRBD2. The CDR3 covers 14 residues. From germline, CDR1 is ENHRY and CDR2 SYGVKD. Losses at the gene ends were 2 bases for V and 3 bases for J; bases not matched to a gene: 1. The CDR3 sequence is CAISEASGSYEQYF. The CDR3 bases are TGTGCCATCAGTGAGGCTAGCGGGAGCTACGAGCAGTACTTC.

In its sample, this clone was seen many times. The chain has TRBV6-1 and TRBJ2-2; 7 nucleotides agree with TRBD1. Looked up from germline, CDR1 is MNHNS and CDR2 is SASEGT. Trimming at V came to 6 bases and at J to 3 bases, leaving 4 bases not matched to a gene. The CDR3 covers 14 residues. CDR3 amino acids: CASRRQGDTGELFF. The CDR3 nucleotides read TGTGCCAGCAGACGTCAGGGGGACACCGGGGAGCTGTTTTTT.

In its sample, this clone was seen many times. The chain joins TRBV11-2 to TRBJ2-1; the D gene is possibly TRBD2 (6 bases). The CDR3 spans 13 residues. Deletions cut 8 bases from V and 5 bases from J, with 13 bases between. The germline V gene encodes CDR1 SGHAT and CDR2 FQNNGV. The CDR3 DNA sequence: TGTGCCAGCTGGGGGGACCCACACAATGAGCAGTTCTTC. Protein product: CASWGDPHNEQFF.

This clone showed up many times. The V call is TRBV18, the J call TRBJ1-2, with a weak D call TRBD1 (6 bases). The CDR3 runs to 13 residues. The ends were cut back, 2 bases at V and 8 bases at J, with 12 bases in the middle. Germline CDR1 KGHSH, CDR2 LQKENI. Here the CDR3 reads CASSPNRDQGYTF. For the CDR3, the DNA is TGTGCCAGCTCACCAAACAGGGATCAGGGCTACACCTTC. Based on the CDR3 plus reference TRBV18 and TRBJ1-2, the full variable domain is NAGVMQNPRHLVRRRGQEARLRCSPMKGHSHVYWYRQLPEEGLKFMVYLQKENIIDESGMPKERFSAEFPKEGPSILRIQQVVRGDSAAYFCASSPNRDQGYTFGSGTRLTVV.

Many counts were recorded for this clone. V is TRBV11-2 and J is TRBJ2-3; 7 nucleotides align to TRBD2. From germline, CDR1 is SGHAT and CDR2 FQNNGV. J lost 3 bases, V lost 4 bases, and 7 bases had no gene match. This CDR3 has 15 residues. The CDR3 bases are TGTGCCAGCAGCTCCAGACTAGCTGGAACAGATACGCAGTATTTT. Amino acid sequence: CASSSRLAGTDTQYF.

This clone was detected ten times or more. The V call is TRBV7-2, the J call TRBJ1-1; D ambiguous. V was cut by 5 bases and J by 2 bases, with 9 bases left in between. The CDR3 length is 13 residues. CDR1 SGHTA and CDR2 FQGNSA come from the germline V gene. CDR3 sequence (DNA): TGTGCCAGCAGCGTCGACGGAAACACTGAAGCTTTCTTT. Protein: CASSVDGNTEAFF.

In its sample, this clone ranks as medium-sized (0.01 to 0.1%). V is TRBV4-2 and J is TRBJ2-3; D gene uncertain. The V end was cut by 0 bases, the J end by 2 bases, with 3 bases between. Germline loops: CDR1 LGHNA, CDR2 YNFKEQ. The CDR3 spans 13 residues. The CDR3 sequence is CASSQETTDTQYF. CDR3 nucleotides: TGTGCCAGCAGCCAAGAAACCACAGATACGCAGTATTTT.

This clone has ten or more counts. The chain uses TRBV7-9 and TRBJ1-1; D unresolved. Deletions cut 5 bases from V and 1 base from J, with 8 bases between. Germline V lookup: CDR1 SEHNR, CDR2 FQNEAQ (reference sequence). The CDR3 extends over 13 amino acids. The CDR3 DNA is TGTGCCAGCAGCCCCTTACCGAACACTGAAGCTTTCTTT. Protein product: CASSPLPNTEAFF.

This clone came up many times. This chain joins TRBV28 and TRBJ1-6; 8 nucleotides align to TRBD1. The CDR3 is made up of 17 amino acids. The V gene's germline CDR1 is MDHEN and CDR2 SYDVKM. With 6 bases clipped from V and 0 bases from J, the junction kept 7 bases outside the gene matches. This chain's CDR3 is CASRRTGTFSYNSPLHF. As DNA, the CDR3 is TGTGCCAGCAGGCGGACAGGGACTTTCTCCTATAATTCACCCCTCCACTTT. Variable domain in full (rest from reference TRBV28 and TRBJ1-6): DVKVTQSSRYLVKRTGEKVFLECVQDMDHENMFWYRQDPGLGLRLIYFSYDVKMKEKGDIPEGYSVSREKKERFSLILESASTNQTSMYLCASRRTGTFSYNSPLHFGNGTRLTVT.

The chain joins TRBV18 to TRBJ2-3; maybe TRBD2 (5 bases). The V and J ends lost 1 base and 4 bases respectively, with 9 bases between them. The germline CDR1 and CDR2 sequences are KGHSH and LQKENI. The CDR3 runs to 14 residues. The DNA of the CDR3 is TGTGCCAGCTCACCACGAGGGTTGCCAGATACGCAGTATTTT. Protein product: CASSPRGLPDTQYF.

This clone was detected many times. CDR3 region: CASSPGLAGVHTGETQYF. As DNA, the CDR3 is TGTGCCAGCAGCCCGGGACTAGCGGGAGTACATACGGGGGAGACCCAGTACTTC. This chain joins TRBV28 and TRBJ2-5; 14 bases fit TRBD2. V dropped 6 bases and J dropped 5; count of bases not matched to a gene: 14. Germline V gene sequence: CDR1 MDHEN, CDR2 SYDVKM. CDR3 size: 18 residues.

The chain recombines TRBV5-1 with TRBJ2-7; TRBD2 matches 8 bases. Germline-derived CDR1 and CDR2 are SGHRS and YFSETQ. The CDR3 runs to 15 residues. V lost 0 bases to trimming and J lost 3 bases; unmatched junction nucleotides: 5. Here the CDR3 DNA reads TGCGCCAGCAGCTTGGCTAGCGGGCCTTTCTACGAGCAGTACTTC. Protein: CASSLASGPFYEQYF.

This clone was picked up many times. This rearrangement joins TRBV4-1 to TRBJ2-1, with 15 bases identical to TRBD2. This CDR3 comprises 16 residues. Looked up from germline, CDR1 is MGHRA and CDR2 is YSYEKL. Trimming removed 5 bases from V and 7 bases from J; junction bases left unmatched: 6. The CDR3 protein is CASSNAGLAGGNEQFF. Here the CDR3 DNA reads TGCGCCAGCAGCAACGCGGGACTAGCGGGAGGTAATGAGCAGTTCTTC.

This clone was seen repeatedly, ten times or more. The chain joins TRBV11-3 to TRBJ2-1, with D tentatively TRBD1 (6 bases). Germline V gene data show CDR1 as SGHNT and CDR2 as YENEEA. Trimming removed 5 bases from V and 8 bases from J, with 16 bases in between. The CDR3 contains 14 residues. This CDR3 is CASSGYTGNDEQFF. Here the CDR3 DNA reads TGTGCCAGCAGCGGATATACAGGGAACGATGAGCAGTTCTTC.